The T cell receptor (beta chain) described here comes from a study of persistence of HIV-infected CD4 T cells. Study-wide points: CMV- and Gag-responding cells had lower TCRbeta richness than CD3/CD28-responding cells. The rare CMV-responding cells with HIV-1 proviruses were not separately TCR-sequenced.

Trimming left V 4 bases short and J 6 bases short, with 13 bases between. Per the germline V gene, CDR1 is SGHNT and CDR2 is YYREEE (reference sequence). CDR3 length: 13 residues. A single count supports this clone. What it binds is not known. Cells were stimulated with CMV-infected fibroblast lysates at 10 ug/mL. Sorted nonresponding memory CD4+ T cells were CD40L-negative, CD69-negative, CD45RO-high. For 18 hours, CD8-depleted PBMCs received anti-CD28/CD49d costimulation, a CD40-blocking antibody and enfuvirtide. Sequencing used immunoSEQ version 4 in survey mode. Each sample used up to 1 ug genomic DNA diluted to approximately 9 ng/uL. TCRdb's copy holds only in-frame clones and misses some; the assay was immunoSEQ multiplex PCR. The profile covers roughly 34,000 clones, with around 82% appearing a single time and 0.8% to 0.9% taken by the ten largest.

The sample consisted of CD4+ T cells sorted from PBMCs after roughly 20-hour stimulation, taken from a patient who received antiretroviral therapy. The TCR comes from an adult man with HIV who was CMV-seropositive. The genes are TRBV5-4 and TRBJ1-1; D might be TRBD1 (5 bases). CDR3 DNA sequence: TGTGCCAGCAGCACCCGGGGGTCCCCTGAAGCTTTCTTT. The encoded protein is CASSTRGSPEAFF.